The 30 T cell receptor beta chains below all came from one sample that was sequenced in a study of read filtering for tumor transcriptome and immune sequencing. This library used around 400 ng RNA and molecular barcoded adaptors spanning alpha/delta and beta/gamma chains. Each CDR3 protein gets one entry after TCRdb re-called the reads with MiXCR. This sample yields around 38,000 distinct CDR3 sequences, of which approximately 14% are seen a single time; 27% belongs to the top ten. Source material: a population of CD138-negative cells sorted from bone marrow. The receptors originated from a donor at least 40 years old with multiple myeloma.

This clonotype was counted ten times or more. The CDR3 DNA sequence: TGTGCCAGCAGCAATAAACAGGGGAACACCGGGGAGCTGTTTTTT. It codes for CASSNKQGNTGELFF. This rearrangement joins TRBV11-1 to TRBJ2-2, with D perhaps matching TRBD1 (6 bases). CDR1 is SGHAT and CDR2 is FQDESV in the germline V gene (reference sequence). The V end lost 5 bases, the J end lost 1 base, and 11 bases lay between the germline ends. CDR3 length: 15 residues.

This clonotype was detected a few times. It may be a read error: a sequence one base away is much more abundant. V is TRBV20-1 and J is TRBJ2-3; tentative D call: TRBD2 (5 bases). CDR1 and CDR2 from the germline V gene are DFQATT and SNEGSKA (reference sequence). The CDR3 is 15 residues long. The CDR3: CSTRRQVGRADTQYF. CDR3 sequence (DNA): TGCAGTACTAGACGCCAGGTCGGTCGGGCAGATACGCAGTATTTT.

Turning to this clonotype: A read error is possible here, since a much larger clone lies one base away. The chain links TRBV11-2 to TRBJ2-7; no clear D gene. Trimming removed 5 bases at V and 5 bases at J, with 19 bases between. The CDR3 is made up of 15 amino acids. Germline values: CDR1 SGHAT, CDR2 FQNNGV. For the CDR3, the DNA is TGTGCCAGCAGCCCTGGACGGGCGGAAGGAGACGAGCAGTACTTC. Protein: CASSPGRAEGDEQYF.

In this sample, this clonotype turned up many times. The CDR3 DNA follows: TGTGCCAGCAGCGCTAGGGAGAGGGGCACAGATACGCAGTATTTT. Translation gives CASSARERGTDTQYF. The chain employs TRBV9 and TRBJ2-3; the D gene is possibly TRBD2 (5 bases). V was cut by 3 bases and J by 1 base, with 12 bases left in between. Germline V gene data show CDR1 as SGDLS and CDR2 as YYNGEE. The CDR3 loop spans 15 amino acids.

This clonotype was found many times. The CDR3 DNA reads as TGTGCCAGCTCACCCGGGATCAATGAAAAACTGTTTTTT. Translation: CASSPGINEKLFF. The rearrangement uses TRBV18 and TRBJ1-4; unclear D gene. This CDR3 is 13 amino acids long. Trimming took off 3 bases at V and 5 bases at J, with 7 bases between the two ends. CDR1 is KGHSH and CDR2 is LQKENI in the germline V gene.

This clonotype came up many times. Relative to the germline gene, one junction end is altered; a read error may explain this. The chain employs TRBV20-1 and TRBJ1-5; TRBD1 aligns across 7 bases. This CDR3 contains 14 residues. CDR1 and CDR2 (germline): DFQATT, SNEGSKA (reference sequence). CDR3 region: CGAQTGFSNQPQHF. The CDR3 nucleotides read TGCGGTGCTCAGACAGGGTTTAGCAATCAGCCCCAGCATTTT.

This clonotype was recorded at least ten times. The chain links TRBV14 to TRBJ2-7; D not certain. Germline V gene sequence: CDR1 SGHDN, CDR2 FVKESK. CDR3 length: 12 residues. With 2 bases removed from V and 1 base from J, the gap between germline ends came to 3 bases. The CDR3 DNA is TGTGCCAGCAGCCAATCGTCCTACGAGCAGTACTTC. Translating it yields CASSQSSYEQYF.

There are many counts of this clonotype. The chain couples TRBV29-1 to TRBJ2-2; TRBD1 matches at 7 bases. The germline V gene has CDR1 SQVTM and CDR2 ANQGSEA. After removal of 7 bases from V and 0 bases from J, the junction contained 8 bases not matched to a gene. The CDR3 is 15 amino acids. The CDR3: CSGGVGTANTGELFF. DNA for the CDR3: TGCAGCGGAGGGGTAGGGACAGCGAACACCGGGGAGCTGTTTTTT.

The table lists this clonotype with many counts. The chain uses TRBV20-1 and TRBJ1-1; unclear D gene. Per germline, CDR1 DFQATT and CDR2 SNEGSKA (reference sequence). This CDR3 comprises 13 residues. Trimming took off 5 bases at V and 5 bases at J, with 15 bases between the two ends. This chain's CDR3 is CSAPRTLRTEAFF. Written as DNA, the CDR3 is TGCAGTGCTCCAAGGACTTTAAGGACTGAAGCTTTCTTT.

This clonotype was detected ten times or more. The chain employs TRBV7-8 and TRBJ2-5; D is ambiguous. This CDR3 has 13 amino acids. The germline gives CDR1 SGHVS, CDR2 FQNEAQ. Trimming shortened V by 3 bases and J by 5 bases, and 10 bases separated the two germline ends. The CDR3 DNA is TGTGCCAGCAGCTTGTACAGTAGGGAGACCCAGTACTTC. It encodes CASSLYSRETQYF. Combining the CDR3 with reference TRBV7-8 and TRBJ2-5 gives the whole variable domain GAGVSQSPRYKVAKRGQDVALRCDPISGHVSLFWYQQALGQGPEFLTYFQNEAQLDKSGLPSDRFFAERPEGSVSTLKIQRTQQEDSAVYLCASSLYSRETQYFGPGTRLLVL.

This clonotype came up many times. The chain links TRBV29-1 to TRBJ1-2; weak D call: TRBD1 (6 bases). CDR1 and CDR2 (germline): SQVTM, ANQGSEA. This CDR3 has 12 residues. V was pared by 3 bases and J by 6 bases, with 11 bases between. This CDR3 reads CSVESGAHGYTF. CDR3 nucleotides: TGCAGCGTTGAGTCGGGGGCCCATGGCTACACCTTC.

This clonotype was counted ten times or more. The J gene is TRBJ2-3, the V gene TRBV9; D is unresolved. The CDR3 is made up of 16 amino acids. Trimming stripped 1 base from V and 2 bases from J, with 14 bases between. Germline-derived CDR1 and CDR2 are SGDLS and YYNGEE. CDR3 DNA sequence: TGTGCCAGCAGCGTAAGAGGCTACACAGACACAGATACGCAGTATTTT. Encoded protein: CASSVRGYTDTDTQYF. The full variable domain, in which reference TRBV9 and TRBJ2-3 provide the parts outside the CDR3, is DSGVTQTPKHLITATGQRVTLRCSPRSGDLSVYWYQQSLDQGLQFLIQYYNGEERAKGNILERFSAQQFPDLHSELNLSSLELGDSALYFCASSVRGYTDTDTQYFGPGTRLTVL.

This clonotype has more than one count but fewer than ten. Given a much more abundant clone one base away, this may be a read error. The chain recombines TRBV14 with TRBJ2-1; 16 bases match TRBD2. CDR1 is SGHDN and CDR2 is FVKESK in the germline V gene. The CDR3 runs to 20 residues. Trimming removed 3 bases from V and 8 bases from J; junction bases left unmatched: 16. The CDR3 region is CASSQDKGLAGGPLGDEQFF. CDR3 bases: TGTGCCAGCAGCCAGGACAAGGGACTAGCGGGAGGGCCCTTAGGAGATGAGCAGTTCTTC.

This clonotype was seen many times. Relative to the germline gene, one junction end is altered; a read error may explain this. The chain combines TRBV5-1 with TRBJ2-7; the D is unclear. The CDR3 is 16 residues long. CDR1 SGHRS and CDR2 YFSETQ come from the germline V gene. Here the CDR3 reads CASSLGAEYPSHEQYF. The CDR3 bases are TGCGCCAGCAGCTTGGGGGCGGAATACCCCTCCCACGAGCAGTACTTC.

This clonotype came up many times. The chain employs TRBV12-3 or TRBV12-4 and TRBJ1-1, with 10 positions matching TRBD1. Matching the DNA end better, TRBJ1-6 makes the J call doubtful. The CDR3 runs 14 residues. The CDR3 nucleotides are TGTGCCAGCAGAAGGGACAGGGGACGGTCACCCCTCCACTTT. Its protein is CASRRDRGRSPLHF.

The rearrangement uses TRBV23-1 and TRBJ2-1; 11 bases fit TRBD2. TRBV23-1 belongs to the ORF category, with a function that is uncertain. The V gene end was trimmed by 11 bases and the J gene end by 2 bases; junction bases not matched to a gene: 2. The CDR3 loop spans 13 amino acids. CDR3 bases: TGCGCCGGTAGCGGGAGGGCCTACAATGAGCAGTTCTTC. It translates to CAGSGRAYNEQFF.

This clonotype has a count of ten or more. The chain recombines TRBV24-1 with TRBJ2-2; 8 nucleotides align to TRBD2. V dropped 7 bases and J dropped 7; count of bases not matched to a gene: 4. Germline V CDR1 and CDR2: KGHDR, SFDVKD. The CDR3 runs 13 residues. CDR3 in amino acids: CATSGRADGELFF. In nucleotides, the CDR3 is TGTGCCACCAGCGGGAGGGCCGACGGGGAGCTGTTTTTT.

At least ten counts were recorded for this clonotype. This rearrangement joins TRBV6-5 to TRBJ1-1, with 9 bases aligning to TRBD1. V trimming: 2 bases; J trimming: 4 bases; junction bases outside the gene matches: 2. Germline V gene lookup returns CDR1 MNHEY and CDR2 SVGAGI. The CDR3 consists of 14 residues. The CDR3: CASSYDRGGTEAFF. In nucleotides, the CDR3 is TGTGCCAGCAGTTACGACAGGGGGGGCACTGAAGCTTTCTTT.

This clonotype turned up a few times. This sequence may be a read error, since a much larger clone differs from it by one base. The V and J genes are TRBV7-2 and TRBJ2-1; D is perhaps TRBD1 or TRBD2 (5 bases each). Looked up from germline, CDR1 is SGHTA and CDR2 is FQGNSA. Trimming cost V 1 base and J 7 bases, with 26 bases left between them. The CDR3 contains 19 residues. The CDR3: CASSLVPSASGTVTNEQFF. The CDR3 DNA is TGTGCCAGCAGCTTAGTCCCATCAGCCTCTGGGACGGTGACGAATGAGCAGTTCTTC.

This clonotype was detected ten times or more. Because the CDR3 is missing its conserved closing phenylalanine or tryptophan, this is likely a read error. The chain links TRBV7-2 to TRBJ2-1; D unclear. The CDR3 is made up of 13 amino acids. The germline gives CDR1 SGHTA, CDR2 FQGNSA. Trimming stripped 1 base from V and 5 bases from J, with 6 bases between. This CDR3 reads CASSLGRNNEQFS. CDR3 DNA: TGTGCCAGCAGCTTAGGCAGAAACAATGAGCAGTTCTCC.

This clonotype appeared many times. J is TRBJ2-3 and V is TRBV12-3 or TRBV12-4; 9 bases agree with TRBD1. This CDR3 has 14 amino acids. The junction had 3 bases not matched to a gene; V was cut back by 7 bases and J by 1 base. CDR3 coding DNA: TGTGCCAGCACCCGGACAGGGGGCACAGATACGCAGTATTTT. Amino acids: CASTRTGGTDTQYF.

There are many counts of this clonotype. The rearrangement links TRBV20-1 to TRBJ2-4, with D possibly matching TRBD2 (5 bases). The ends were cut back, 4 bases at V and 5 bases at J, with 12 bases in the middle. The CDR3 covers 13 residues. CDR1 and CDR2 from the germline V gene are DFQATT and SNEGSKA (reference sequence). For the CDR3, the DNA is TGCAGTGCTAATCTCCCCGGGGAAAACATTCAGTACTTC. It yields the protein CSANLPGENIQYF.

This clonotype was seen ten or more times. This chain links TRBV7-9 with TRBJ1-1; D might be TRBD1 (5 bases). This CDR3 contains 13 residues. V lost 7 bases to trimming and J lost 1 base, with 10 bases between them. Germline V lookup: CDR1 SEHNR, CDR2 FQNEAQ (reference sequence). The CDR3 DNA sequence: TGTGCCAGCAAAATCGACAGGAACACTGAAGCTTTCTTT. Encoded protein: CASKIDRNTEAFF. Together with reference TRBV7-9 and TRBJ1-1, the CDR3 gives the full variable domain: DTGVSQNPRHKITKRGQNVTFRCDPISEHNRLYWYRQTLGQGPEFLTYFQNEAQLEKSRLLSDRFSAERPKGSFSTLEIQRTEQGDSAMYLCASKIDRNTEAFFGQGTRLTVV.

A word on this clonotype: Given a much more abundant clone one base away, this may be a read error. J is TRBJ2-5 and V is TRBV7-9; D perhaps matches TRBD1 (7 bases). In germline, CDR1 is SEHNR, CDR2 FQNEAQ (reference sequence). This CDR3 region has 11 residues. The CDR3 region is CASSSGGTRYF. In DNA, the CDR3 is TGTGCCAGCAGCTCAGGGGGGACCCGGTACTTC.

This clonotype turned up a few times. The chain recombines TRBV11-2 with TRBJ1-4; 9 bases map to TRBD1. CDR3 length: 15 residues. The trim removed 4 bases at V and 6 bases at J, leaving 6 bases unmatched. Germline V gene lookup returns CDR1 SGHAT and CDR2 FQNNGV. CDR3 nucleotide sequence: TGTGCCAGCAGCTCTTCGGGACAGGGTTATGAAAAACTGTTTTTT. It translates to CASSSSGQGYEKLFF.

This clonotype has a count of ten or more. The CDR3 region has the DNA TGCGCCAGCAGCAGAGACCCAGGGGATCTCACAGATACGCAGTATTTT. It specifies CASSRDPGDLTDTQYF. The genes are TRBV5-1 and TRBJ2-3, with a tentative D call TRBD1 (6 bases). Looked up from germline, CDR1 is SGHRS and CDR2 is YFSETQ. V lost 4 bases, J lost 2 bases, and 17 bases lay in between. The CDR3 totals 16 residues. Based on the CDR3 plus reference TRBV5-1 and TRBJ2-3, the full variable domain is KAGVTQTPRYLIKTRGQQVTLSCSPISGHRSVSWYQQTPGQGLQFLFEYFSETQRNKGNFPGRFSGRQFSNSRSEMNVSTLELGDSALYLCASSRDPGDLTDTQYFGPGTRLTVL.

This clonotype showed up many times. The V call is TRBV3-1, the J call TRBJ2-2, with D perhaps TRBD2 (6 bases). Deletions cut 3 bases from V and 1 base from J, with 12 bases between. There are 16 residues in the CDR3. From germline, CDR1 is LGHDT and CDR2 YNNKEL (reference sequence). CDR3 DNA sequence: TGTGCCAGCAGCCATGACCGGGAGCGGAACACCGGGGAGCTGTTTTTT. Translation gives CASSHDRERNTGELFF.

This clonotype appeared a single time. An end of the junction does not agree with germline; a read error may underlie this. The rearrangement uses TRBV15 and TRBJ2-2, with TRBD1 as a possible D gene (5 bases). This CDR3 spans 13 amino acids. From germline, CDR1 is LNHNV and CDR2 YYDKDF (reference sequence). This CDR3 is CATSRDRKGQPLF. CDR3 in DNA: TGTGCCACCAGCAGAGATAGGAAGGGGCAGCCGCTTTTT.

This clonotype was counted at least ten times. CDR3 bases: TGTGCCAGCAGCCCCACTAGCGGGAGCGTCGACGAGCAGTACTTC. It codes for CASSPTSGSVDEQYF. The chain links TRBV28 to TRBJ2-7, with 11 bases identical to TRBD2. Germline-derived CDR1 and CDR2 are MDHEN and SYDVKM. The CDR3 loop spans 15 amino acids. J lost 5 bases, V lost 6 bases, and 9 bases had no gene match.

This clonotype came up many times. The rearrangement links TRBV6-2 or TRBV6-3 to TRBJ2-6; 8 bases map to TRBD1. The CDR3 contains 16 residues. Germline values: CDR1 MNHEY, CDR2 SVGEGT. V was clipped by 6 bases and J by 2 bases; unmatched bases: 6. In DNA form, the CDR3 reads TGTGCCAGCAGGCGGGCAGGGGGCGCTGGGGCCAACGTCCTGACTTTC. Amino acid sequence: CASRRAGGAGANVLTF.